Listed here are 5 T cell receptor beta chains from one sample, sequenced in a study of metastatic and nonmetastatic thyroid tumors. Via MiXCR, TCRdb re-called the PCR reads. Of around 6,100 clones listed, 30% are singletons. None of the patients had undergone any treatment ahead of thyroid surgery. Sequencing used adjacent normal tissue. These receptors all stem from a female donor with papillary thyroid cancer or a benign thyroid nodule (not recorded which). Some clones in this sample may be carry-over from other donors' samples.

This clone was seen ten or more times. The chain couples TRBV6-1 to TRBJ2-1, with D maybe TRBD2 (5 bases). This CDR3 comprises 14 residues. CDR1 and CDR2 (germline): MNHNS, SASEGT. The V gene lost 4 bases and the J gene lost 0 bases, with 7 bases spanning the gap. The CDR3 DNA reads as TGTGCCAGCAGTGCTAGCAGCTCCTACAATGAGCAGTTCTTC. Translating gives CASSASSSYNEQFF.

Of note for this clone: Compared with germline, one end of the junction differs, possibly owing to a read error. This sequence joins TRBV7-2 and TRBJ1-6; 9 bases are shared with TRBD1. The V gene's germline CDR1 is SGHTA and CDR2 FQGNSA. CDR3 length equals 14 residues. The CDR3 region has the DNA TGTGCCAGCACCCTGGGACAGGGAAGGTCACACCTCCACTTT. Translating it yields CASTLGQGRSHLHF.

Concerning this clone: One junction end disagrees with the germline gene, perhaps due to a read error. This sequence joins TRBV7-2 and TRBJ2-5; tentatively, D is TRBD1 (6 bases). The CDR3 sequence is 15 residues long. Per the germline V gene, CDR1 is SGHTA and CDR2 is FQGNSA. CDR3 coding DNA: TGTGCCAGCAGCTTAGGAAACAGGGTGCACGTGACCCGGTACTTC. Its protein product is CASSLGNRVHVTRYF.

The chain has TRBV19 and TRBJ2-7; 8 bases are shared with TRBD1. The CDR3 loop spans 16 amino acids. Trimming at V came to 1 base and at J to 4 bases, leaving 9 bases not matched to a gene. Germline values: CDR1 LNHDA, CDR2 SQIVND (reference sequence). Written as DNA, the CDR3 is TGTGCCAGTAGTATAGGGTTTCAGGGGGCGCGGTACGAGCAGTACTTC. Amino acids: CASSIGFQGARYEQYF.

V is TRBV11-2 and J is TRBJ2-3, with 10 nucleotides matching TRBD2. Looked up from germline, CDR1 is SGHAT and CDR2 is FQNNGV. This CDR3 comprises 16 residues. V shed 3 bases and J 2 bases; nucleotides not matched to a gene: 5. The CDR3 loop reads CASSFGSGGLTDTQYF. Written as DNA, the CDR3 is TGTGCCAGCAGCTTCGGTAGCGGGGGGCTCACAGATACGCAGTATTTT.